This T cell receptor (beta chain) was observed in a study of T-cell memory formation after mild COVID-19. In TCRdb, the 5' RACE reads were re-called with MiXCR into one record per CDR3 protein. The sample includes about 150,000 distinct CDR3 sequences, approximately 15% of them seen just once. The table lists this clonotype with a few counts. The V gene's germline CDR1 is MGHRA and CDR2 YSYEKL. The CDR3 is 15 residues long. With 0 bases removed from V and 4 bases from J, the gap between germline ends came to 12 bases. The chain uses TRBV4-1 and TRBJ2-5; D is tentatively TRBD1 or TRBD2 (6 bases each). The sample taken for sequencing was PBMCs or a T cell subset sorted from them (not recorded which). This TCR was recovered from an adult woman who had mild COVID-19 (a few samples of this study predate the infection). Cell type and time point are not known. This CDR3 reads CASSQEPGAGETQYF. The CDR3 coding sequence is TGCGCCAGCAGCCAAGAACCGGGGGCCGGAGAGACCCAGTACTTC.